This T cell receptor (beta chain) was documented in a study of T cells after somatic rescue of genetic block. TCRdb's copy holds only in-frame clones and misses some; the assay was immunoSEQ multiplex PCR. This table has 88,000 or so clones, 85% to 90% appearing once. Germline V gene sequence: CDR1 LNHNV, CDR2 YYDKDF (reference sequence). Trimming took off 0 bases at V and 9 bases at J, with 12 bases between the two ends. The CDR3 consists of 14 residues. Sequencing was carried out using peripheral blood mononuclear cells (PBMCs). This sequence was found in a woman aged 18-29 years. The chain joins TRBV15 to TRBJ2-1; TRBD2 is a possible D gene (5 bases). CDR3 coding DNA: TGTGCCACCAGCAGAGATGGCCCCGCGGGTGAGCAGTTCTTC. Protein product: CATSRDGPAGEQFF.